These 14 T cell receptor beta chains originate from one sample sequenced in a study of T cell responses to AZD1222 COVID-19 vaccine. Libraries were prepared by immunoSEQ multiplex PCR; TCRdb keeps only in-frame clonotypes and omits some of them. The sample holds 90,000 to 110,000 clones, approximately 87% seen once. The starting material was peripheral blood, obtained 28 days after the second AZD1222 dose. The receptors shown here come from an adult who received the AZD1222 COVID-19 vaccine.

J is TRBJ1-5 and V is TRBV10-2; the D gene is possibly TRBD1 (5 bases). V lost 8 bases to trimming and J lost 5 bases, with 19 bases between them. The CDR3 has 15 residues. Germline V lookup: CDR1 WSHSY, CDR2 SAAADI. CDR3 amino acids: CASWGRAGGDQPQHF. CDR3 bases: TGCGCCAGCTGGGGCCGGGCCGGGGGGGATCAGCCCCAGCATTTT.

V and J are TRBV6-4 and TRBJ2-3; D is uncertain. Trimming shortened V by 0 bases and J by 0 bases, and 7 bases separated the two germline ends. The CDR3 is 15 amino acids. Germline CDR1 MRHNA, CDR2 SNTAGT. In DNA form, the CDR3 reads TGTGCCAGCAGTGACTCATTGGGCAGCACAGATACGCAGTATTTT. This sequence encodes CASSDSLGSTDTQYF.

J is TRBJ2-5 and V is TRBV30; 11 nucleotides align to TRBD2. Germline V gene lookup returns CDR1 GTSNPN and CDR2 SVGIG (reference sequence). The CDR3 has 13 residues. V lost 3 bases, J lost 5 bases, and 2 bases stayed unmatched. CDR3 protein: CAWRTSGIETQYF. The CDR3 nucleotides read TGTGCCTGGAGGACTAGCGGGATTGAGACCCAGTACTTC. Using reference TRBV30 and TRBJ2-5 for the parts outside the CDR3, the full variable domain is SQTIHQWPATLVQPVGSPLSLECTVEGTSNPNLYWYRQAAGRGLQLLFYSVGIGQISSEVPQNLSASRPQDRQFILSSKKLLLSDSGFYLCAWRTSGIETQYFGPGTRLLVL.

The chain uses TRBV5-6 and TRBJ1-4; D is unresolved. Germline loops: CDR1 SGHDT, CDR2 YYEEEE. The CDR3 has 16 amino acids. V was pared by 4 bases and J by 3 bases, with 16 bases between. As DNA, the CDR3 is TGTGCCAGCAGCCCCTGGTGGGCGGGATCTAATGAAAAACTGTTTTTT. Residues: CASSPWWAGSNEKLFF.

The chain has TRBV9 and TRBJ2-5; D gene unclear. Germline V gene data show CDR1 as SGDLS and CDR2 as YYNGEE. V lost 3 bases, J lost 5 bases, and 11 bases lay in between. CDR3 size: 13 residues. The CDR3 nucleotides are TGTGCCAGCAGCGGAGCCCTCTGGGAGACCCAGTACTTC. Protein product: CASSGALWETQYF.

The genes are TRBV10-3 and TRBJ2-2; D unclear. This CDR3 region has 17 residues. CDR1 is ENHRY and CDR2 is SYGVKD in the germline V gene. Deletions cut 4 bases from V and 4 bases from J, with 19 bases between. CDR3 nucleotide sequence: TGTGCCATCAGTGGCCCCATAGTTCACCGAATCACCGGGGAGCTGTTTTTT. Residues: CAISGPIVHRITGELFF.

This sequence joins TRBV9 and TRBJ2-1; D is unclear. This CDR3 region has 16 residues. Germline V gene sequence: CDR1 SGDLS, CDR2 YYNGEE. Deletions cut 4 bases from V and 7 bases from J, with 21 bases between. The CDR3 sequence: CASSPPVGQKGNEQFF. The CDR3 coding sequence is TGTGCCAGCAGCCCCCCAGTCGGTCAGAAGGGTAATGAGCAGTTCTTC.

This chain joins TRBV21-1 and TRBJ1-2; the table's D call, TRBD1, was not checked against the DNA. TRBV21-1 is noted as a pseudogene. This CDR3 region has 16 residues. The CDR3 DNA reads TGTGCCAGCAGGCACCCGGGACAAGATGCTAACTATGGCTACACCTTC. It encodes CASRHPGQDANYGYTF.

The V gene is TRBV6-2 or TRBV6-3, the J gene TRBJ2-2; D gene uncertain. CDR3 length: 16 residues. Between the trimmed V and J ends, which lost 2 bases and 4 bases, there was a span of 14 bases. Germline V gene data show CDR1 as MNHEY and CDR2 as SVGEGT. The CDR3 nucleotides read TGTGCCAGCAGTTACATAGATCTAGACATCACCGGGGAGCTGTTTTTT. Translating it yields CASSYIDLDITGELFF.

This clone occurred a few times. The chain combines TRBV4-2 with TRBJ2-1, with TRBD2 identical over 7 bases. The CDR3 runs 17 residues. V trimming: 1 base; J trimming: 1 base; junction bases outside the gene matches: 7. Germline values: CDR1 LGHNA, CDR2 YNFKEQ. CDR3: CASSQVEGGASYNEQFF. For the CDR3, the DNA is TGTGCCAGCAGCCAAGTTGAGGGAGGGGCGTCCTACAATGAGCAGTTCTTC.

The CDR3 sequence is CASSLFQRDTQYF. CDR3 DNA: TGTGCCAGCAGTTTATTTCAGCGGGATACGCAGTATTTT. The rearrangement uses TRBV28 and TRBJ2-3; D may be TRBD2 (5 bases). Germline CDR1 MDHEN, CDR2 SYDVKM. V lost 1 base, J lost 6 bases, and 8 bases lay in between. This CDR3 comprises 13 residues.

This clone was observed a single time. This CDR3 reads CASSPPNQGYTEAFF. CDR3 DNA: TGTGCCAGCTCACCACCTAATCAGGGATACACTGAAGCTTTCTTT. The chain couples TRBV18 to TRBJ1-1; D possibly corresponds to TRBD1 (5 bases). The CDR3 has 15 amino acids. Germline CDR1 is KGHSH and CDR2 is LQKENI. Trimming stripped 0 bases from V and 3 bases from J, with 11 bases between.

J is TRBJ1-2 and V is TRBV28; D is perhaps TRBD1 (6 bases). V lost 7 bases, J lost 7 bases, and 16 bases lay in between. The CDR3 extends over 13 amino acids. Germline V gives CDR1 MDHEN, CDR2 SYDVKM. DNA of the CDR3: TGTGCCAGCACTCCCGCCGGGGGGCTTGGCTACACCTTC. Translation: CASTPAGGLGYTF.

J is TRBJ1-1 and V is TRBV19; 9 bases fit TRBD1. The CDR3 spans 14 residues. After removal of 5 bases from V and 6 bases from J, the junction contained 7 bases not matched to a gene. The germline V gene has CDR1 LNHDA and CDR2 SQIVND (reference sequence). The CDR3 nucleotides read TGTGCCAGTAGTGCACAGGGGGCTTACGCTGAAGCTTTCTTT. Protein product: CASSAQGAYAEAFF.